This is a list of T cell receptor beta chains from one sample in a study of early T cells in non-severe SARS-CoV-2 infection. In TCRdb, the 5' RACE reads were re-called with MiXCR into one record per CDR3 protein. There are roughly 55,000 distinct CDR3 sequences in the sample; 11% occur only once, and 9.5% to 13% lies in the top ten. Sequencing was done on a sample of whole blood. The receptors stem from an adult who was a healthcare worker with PCR-confirmed SARS-CoV-2 infection or an uninfected control (not recorded which). CDR3s include the opening cysteine and the closing phenylalanine or tryptophan.

V gene	J gene	CDR3 protein
TRBV4-1	TRBJ2-4	CASSQPTSESALIQYF
TRBV3-1	TRBJ2-7	CASSLRTGTYEQYF
TRBV5-5	TRBJ1-4	CASSPRVTNEKLFF
TRBV5-1	TRBJ2-5	CASSPQDAGEETQYF
TRBV19	TRBJ1-2	CASSISTGSGYTF
TRBV2	TRBJ1-5	CASSDEGNQPQHF
TRBV27	TRBJ1-1	CASSLMGGNTEAFF
TRBV5-5	TRBJ2-2	CASSTGTGVTGELFF
TRBV7-8	TRBJ2-2	CASSSLGLAGGGDTGELFF
TRBV2	TRBJ2-3	CASRWGVTDTQYF
TRBV6-1	TRBJ2-7	CASQLVHEQYF
TRBV9	TRBJ2-7	CASSDIWGEQYF
TRBV5-1	TRBJ2-1	CASSLGNSYNEQFF
TRBV6-1	TRBJ2-3	CASSERGGTVTDTQYF
TRBV6-5	TRBJ2-7	CASSSSSGEQYF
TRBV11-2	TRBJ1-6	CASSLFLGDSPLHF
TRBV11-2	TRBJ2-1	CASSTLRERAYNEQFF
TRBV5-5	TRBJ1-1	CASSLSRIYTEAFF
TRBV9	TRBJ1-1	CASSVGHWSTEAFF
TRBV12-3/TRBV12-4	TRBJ2-7	CASTQGATYEQYF
TRBV18	TRBJ2-5	CASSPQGMQETQYF
TRBV6-5	TRBJ2-1	CASSEGPEMNEQFF
TRBV5-1	TRBJ2-5	CASSSSQGAPRGETQYF
TRBV5-1	TRBJ2-3	CASRRGDSTDTQYF
TRBV2	TRBJ2-5	CASSAIEGRAQYF
TRBV20-1	TRBJ2-7	CSAPVVHEQYF
TRBV11-2	TRBJ2-5	CASSPRETQYF
TRBV14	TRBJ1-1	CASSQRTGNTEAFF
TRBV2	TRBJ2-3	CASLGTGSTDTQYF
TRBV5-1	TRBJ2-1	CASSSSSSGSYNEQFF
TRBV4-1	TRBJ2-5	CASSQDPNRAGIWETQYF